The T cell receptor beta chain described here comes from a study of blood T cell repertoires in COVID-19. Background on the study: Sites in the United States, Italy and Spain provided acute and convalescent COVID-19 samples. The cDNA or gDNA used as material had been derived from T cells, B-cell-depleted T cells, or PBMCs.

Original data processing: Counts of nucleated cells, estimated from reference gene primer amplification, were obtained. The protocol was immunoSEQ multiplex PCR, while the TCRdb copy is restricted to in-frame clones and leaves out a portion. The D gene and trimming were derived from the DNA, and the V and J assignments and clone size from that table. This table has some 160,000 clones, about four fifths appearing once. The CDR3 loop spans 17 amino acids. The V gene lost 1 base and the J gene lost 0 bases, with 13 bases spanning the gap. Germline CDR1 and CDR2: SEHNR and FQNEAQ (reference sequence). The genes are TRBV7-9 and TRBJ1-3; D might be TRBD1 (5 bases). This TCR came from a man aged 70 or older who had recovered from COVID-19. The specimen sequenced was peripheral blood. CDR3 bases: TGTGCCAGCAGCTTAGGAGTGGACACAAACTCTGGAAACACCATATATTTT. It encodes CASSLGVDTNSGNTIYF.